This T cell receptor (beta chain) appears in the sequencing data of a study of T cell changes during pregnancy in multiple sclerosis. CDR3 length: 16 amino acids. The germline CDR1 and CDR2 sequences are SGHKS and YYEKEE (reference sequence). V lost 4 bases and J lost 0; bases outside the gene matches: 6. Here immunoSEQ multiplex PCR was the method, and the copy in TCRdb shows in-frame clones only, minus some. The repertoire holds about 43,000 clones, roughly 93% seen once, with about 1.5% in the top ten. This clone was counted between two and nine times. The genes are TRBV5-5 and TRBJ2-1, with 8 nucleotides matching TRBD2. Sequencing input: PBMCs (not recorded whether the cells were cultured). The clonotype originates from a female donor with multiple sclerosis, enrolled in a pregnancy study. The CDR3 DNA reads TGTGCCAGCAGCCAAACTAGCGGAAGCTCCTACAATGAGCAGTTCTTC. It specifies CASSQTSGSSYNEQFF.